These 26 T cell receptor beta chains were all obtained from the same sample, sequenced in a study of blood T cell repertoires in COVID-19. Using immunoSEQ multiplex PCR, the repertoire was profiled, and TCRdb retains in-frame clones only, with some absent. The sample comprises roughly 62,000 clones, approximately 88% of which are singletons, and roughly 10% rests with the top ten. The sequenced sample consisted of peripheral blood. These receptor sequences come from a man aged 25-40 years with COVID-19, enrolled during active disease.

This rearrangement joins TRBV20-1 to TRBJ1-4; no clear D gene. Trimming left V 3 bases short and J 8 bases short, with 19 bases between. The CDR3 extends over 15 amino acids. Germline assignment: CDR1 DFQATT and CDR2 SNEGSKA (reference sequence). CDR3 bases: TGCAGTGCTAGTCGTTTTGGAGCCGGCCCGGAAAAACTGTTTTTT. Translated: CSASRFGAGPEKLFF.

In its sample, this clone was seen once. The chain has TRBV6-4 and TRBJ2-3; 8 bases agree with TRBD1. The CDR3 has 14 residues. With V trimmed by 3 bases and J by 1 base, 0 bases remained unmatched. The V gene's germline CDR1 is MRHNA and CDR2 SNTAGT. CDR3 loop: CASSEGQGTDTQYF. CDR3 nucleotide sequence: TGTGCCAGCAGTGAGGGACAGGGCACAGATACGCAGTATTTT.

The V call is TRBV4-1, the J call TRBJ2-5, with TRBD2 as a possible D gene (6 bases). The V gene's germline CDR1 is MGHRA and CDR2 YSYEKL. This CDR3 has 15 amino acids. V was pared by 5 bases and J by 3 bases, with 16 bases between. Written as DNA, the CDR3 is TGCGCCAGCAGCAGGGCTAGCGCGAGGGAAGAGACCCAGTACTTC. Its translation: CASSRASAREETQYF.

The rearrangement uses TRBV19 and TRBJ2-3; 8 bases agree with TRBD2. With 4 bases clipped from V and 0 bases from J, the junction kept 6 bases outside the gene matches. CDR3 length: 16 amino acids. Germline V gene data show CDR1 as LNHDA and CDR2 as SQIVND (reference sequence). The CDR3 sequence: CASSKQGLGSTDTQYF. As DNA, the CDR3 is TGTGCCAGTAGTAAACAGGGACTAGGTAGCACAGATACGCAGTATTTT.

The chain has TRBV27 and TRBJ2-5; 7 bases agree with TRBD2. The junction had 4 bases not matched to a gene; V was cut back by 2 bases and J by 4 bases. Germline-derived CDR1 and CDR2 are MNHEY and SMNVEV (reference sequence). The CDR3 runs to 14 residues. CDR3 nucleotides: TGTGCCAGCAGTTTAGGAGGGAGGGGAGAGACCCAGTACTTC. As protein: CASSLGGRGETQYF.

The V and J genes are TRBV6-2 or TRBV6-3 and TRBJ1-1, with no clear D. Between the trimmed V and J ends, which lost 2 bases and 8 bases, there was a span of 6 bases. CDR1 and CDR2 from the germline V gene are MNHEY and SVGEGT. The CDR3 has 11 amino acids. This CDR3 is CASSYPTEAFF. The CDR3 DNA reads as TGTGCCAGCAGTTACCCCACAGAAGCTTTCTTT.

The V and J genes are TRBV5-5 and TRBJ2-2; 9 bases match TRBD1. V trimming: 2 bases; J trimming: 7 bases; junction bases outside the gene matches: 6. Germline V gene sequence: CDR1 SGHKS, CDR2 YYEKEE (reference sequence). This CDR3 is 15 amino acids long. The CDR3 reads CASSFGDRAVGELFF. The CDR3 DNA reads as TGTGCCAGCAGCTTCGGGGACAGGGCAGTCGGGGAGCTGTTTTTT.

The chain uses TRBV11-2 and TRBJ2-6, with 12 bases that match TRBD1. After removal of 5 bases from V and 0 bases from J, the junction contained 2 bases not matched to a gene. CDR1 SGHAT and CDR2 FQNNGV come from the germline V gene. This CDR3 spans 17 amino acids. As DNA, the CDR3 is TGTGCCAGCAGCACGGGACAGGGGGCCTCTGGGGCCAACGTCCTGACTTTC. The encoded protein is CASSTGQGASGANVLTF.

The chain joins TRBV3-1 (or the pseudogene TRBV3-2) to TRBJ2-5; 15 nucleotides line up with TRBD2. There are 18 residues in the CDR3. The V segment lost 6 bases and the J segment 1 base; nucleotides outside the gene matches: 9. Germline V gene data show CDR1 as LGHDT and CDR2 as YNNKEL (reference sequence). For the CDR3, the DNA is TGTGCCAGCAGTAGGGGACTAGCGGGAGGAGCCACCCAAGAGACCCAGTACTTC. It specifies CASSRGLAGGATQETQYF.

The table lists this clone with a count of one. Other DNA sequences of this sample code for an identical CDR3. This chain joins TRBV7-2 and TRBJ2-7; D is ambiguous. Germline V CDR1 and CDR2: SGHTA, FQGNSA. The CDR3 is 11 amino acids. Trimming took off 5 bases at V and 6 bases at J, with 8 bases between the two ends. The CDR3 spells CASSLVGEQYF. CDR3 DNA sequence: TGTGCCAGCAGCCTCGTCGGCGAGCAGTACTTC. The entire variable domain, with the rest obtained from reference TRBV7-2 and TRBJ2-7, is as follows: GAGVSQSPSNKVTEKGKDVELRCDPISGHTALYWYRQSLGQGLEFLIYFQGNSAPDKSGLPSDRFSAERTGGSVSTLTIQRTQQEDSAVYLCASSLVGEQYFGPGTRLTVT.

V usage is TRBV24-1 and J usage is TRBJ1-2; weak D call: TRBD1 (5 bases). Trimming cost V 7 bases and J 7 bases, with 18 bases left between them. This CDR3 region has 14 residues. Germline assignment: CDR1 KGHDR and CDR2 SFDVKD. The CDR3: CATSDGREGVGYTF. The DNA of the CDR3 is TGTGCCACCAGCGATGGCAGGGAGGGTGTTGGCTACACCTTC.

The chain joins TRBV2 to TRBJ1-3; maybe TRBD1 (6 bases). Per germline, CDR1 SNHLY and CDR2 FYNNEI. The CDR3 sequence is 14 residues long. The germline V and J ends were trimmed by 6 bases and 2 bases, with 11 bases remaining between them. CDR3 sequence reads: CASRGNRAGNTIYF. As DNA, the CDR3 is TGTGCCAGCAGGGGGAACAGGGCTGGAAACACCATATATTTT.

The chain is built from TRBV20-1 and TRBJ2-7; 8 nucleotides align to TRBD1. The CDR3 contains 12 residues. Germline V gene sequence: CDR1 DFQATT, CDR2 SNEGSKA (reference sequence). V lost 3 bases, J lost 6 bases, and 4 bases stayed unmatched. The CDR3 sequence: CSASEQGAEQYF. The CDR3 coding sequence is TGCAGTGCTAGTGAGCAGGGGGCCGAGCAGTACTTC.

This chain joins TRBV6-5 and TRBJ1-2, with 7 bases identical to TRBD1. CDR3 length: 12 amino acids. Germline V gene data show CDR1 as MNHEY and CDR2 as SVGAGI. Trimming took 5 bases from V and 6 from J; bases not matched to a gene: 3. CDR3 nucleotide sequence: TGTGCCAGCAGTCTTGGACAGGATGGCTACACCTTC. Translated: CASSLGQDGYTF.

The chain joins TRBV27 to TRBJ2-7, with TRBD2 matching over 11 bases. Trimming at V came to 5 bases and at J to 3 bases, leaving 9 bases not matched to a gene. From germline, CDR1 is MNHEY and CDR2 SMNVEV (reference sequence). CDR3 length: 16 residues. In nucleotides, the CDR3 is TGTGCCAGCAGTGCTACTAGCGGGAGAACCCTCTACGAGCAGTACTTC. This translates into CASSATSGRTLYEQYF.

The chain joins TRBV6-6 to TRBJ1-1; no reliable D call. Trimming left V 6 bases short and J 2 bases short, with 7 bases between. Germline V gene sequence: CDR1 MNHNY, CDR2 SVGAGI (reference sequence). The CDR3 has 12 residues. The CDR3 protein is CASSAYNTEAFF. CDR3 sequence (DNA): TGTGCCAGCAGCGCCTATAACACTGAAGCTTTCTTT.

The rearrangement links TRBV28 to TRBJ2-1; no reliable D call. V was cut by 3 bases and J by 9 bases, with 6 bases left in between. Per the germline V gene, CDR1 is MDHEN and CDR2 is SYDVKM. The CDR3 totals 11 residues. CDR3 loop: CASSLRTEQFF. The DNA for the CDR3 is TGTGCCAGCAGTTTGCGCACTGAGCAGTTCTTC.

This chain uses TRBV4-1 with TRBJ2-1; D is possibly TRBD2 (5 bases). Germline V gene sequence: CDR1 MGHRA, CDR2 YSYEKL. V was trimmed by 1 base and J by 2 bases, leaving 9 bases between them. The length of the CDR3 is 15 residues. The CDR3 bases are TGCGCCAGCAGCCAAGGGTCCGGGACCTACAATGAGCAGTTCTTC. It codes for CASSQGSGTYNEQFF.

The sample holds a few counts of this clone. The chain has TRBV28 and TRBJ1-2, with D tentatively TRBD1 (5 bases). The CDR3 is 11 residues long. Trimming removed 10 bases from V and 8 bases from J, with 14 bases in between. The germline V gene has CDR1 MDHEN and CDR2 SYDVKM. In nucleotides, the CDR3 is TGTGCCACTAACGGGGGGACGGGCTACACCTTC. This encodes CATNGGTGYTF.

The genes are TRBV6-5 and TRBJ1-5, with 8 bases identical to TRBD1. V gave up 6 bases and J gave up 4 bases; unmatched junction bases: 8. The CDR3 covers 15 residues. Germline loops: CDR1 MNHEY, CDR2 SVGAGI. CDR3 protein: CASSPGGWWNQPQHF. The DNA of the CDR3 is TGTGCCAGCAGCCCAGGGGGCTGGTGGAATCAGCCCCAGCATTTT.

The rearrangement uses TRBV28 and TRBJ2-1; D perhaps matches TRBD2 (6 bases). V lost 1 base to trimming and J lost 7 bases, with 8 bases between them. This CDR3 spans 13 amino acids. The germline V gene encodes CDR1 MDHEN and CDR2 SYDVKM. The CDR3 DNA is TGTGCCAGCAGTTTATACGGGGGTAATGAGCAGTTCTTC. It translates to CASSLYGGNEQFF. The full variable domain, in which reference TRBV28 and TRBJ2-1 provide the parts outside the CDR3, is DVKVTQSSRYLVKRTGEKVFLECVQDMDHENMFWYRQDPGLGLRLIYFSYDVKMKEKGDIPEGYSVSREKKERFSLILESASTNQTSMYLCASSLYGGNEQFFGPGTRLTVL.

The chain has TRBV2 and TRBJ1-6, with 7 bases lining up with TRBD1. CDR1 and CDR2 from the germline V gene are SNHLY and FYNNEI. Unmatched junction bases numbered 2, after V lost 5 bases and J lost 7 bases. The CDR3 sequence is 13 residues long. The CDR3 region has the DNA TGTGCCAGCAGTCCACAGGGGAATTCACCCCTCCACTTT. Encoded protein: CASSPQGNSPLHF. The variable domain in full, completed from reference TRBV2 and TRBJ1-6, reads EPEVTQTPSHQVTQMGQEVILRCVPISNHLYFYWYRQILGQKVEFLVSFYNNEISEKSEIFDDQFSVERPDGSNFTLKIRSTKLEDSAMYFCASSPQGNSPLHFGNGTRLTVT.

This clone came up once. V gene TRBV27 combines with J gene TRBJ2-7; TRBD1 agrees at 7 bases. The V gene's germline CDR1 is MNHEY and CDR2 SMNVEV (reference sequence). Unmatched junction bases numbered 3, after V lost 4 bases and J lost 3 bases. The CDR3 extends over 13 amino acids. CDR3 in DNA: TGTGCCAGCAGTTCGGGACAGTTCTACGAGCAGTACTTC. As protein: CASSSGQFYEQYF.

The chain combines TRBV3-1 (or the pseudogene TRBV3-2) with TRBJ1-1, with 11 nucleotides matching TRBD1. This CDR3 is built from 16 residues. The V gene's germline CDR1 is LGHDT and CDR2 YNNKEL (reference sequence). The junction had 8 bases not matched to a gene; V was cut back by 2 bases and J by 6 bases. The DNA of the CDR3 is TGTGCCAGCAGCCAAACCGGGACAGGGGGTTTCGCTGAAGCTTTCTTT. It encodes CASSQTGTGGFAEAFF.

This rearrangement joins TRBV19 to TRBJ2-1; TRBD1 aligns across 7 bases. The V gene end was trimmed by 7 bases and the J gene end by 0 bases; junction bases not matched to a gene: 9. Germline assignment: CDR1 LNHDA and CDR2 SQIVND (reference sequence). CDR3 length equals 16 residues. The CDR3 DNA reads TGTGCCAGTAATCCAAACGACAGGGCCTCCTACAATGAGCAGTTCTTC. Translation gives CASNPNDRASYNEQFF.

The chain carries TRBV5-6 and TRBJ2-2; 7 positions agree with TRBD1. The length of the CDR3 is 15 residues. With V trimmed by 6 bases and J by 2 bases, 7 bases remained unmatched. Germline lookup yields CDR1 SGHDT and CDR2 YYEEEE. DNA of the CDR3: TGTGCCAGCACCCCGGGACAGCTAAACACCGGGGAGCTGTTTTTT. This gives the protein CASTPGQLNTGELFF.